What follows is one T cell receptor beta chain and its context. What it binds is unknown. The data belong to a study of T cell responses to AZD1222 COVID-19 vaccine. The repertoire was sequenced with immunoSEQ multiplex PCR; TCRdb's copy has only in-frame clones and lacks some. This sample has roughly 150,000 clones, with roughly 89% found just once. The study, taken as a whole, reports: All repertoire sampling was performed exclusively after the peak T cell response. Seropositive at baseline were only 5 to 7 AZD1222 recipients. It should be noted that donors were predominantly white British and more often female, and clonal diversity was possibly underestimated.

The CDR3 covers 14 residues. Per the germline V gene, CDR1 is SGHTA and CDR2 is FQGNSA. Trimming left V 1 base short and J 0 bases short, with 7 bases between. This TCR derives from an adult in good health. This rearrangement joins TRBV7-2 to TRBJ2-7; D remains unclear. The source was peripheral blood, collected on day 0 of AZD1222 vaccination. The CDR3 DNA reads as TGTGCCAGCAGCTTAGGTCCCAGCTCCTACGAGCAGTACTTC. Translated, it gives CASSLGPSSYEQYF.